This TCR beta chain is from a study of cytomegalovirus exposure and HLA in healthy donors. The V gene's germline CDR1 is SGHTA and CDR2 FQGNSA. This CDR3 comprises 14 residues. With 1 base removed from V and 4 bases from J, the gap between germline ends came to 8 bases. 60 Vbeta and 13 Jbeta primers were used in PCR. Clones were read by immunoSEQ multiplex PCR, and TCRdb kept only the in-frame ones, dropping some. The table includes about 140,000 clones, 70% to 80% detected once. V is TRBV7-2 and J is TRBJ2-1; perhaps TRBD1 as D (5 bases). The sequencing sample was made of PBMCs. The sequence was obtained from a female donor in good health and CMV-seronegative. CDR3 residues: CASSLVGPYNEQFF. CDR3 nucleotides: TGTGCCAGCAGCTTAGTGGGGCCTTACAATGAGCAGTTCTTC.